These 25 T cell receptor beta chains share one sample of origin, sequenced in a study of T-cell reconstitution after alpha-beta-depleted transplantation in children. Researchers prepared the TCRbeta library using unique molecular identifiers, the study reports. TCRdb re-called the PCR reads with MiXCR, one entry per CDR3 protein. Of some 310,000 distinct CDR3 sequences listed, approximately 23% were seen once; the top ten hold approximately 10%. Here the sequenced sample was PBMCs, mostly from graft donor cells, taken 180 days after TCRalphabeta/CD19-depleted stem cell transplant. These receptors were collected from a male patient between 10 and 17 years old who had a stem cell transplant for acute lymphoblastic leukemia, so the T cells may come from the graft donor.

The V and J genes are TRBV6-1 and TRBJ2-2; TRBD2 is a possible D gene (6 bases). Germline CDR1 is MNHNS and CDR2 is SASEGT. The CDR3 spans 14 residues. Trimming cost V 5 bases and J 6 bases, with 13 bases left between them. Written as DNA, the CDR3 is TGTGCCAGCAGTCCGGGACTCTCGGCCGGGGAGCTGTTTTTT. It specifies CASSPGLSAGELFF.

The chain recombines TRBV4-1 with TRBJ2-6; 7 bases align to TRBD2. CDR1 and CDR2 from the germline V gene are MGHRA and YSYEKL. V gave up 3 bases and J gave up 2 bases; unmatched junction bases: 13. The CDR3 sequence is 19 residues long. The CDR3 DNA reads TGCGCCAGCAGCCATCCTTTATGGGGGAGGGCCCCTGGGGCCAACGTCCTGACTTTC. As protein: CASSHPLWGRAPGANVLTF.

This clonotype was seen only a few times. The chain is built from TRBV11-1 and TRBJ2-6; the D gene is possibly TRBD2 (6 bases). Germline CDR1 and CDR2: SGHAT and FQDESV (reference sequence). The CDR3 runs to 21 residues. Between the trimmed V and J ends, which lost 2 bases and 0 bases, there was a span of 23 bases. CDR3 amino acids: CASSLRGVGLAPRSGANVLTF. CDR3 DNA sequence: TGTGCCAGCAGCTTACGCGGGGTGGGATTAGCCCCCCGCTCTGGGGCCAACGTCCTGACTTTC.

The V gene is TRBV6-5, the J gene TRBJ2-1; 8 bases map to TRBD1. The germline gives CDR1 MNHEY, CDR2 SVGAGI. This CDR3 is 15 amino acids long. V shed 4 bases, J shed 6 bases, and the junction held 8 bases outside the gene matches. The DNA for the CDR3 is TGTGCCAGCAGTTCCGGACAGGGTATTGGCAATGAGCAGTTCTTC. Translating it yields CASSSGQGIGNEQFF.

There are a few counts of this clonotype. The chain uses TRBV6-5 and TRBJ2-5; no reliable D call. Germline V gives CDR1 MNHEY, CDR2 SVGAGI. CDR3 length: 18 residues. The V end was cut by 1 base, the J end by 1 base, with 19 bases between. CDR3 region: CASSYWSRTAFPQETQYF. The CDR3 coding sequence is TGTGCCAGCAGTTACTGGTCTCGGACGGCATTCCCCCAAGAGACCCAGTACTTC.

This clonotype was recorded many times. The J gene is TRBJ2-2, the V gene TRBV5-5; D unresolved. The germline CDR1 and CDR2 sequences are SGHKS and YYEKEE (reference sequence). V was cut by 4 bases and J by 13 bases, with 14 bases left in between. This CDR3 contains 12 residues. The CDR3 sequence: CASSLKGKWLFF. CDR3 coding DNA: TGTGCCAGCAGCCTTAAAGGGAAATGGCTGTTTTTT.

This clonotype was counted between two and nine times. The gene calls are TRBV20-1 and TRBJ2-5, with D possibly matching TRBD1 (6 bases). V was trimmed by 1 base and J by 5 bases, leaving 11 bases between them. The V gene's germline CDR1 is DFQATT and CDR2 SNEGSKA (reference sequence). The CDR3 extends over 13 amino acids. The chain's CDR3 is CSARGRGHETQYF. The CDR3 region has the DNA TGCAGTGCTAGAGGCAGGGGTCACGAGACCCAGTACTTC.

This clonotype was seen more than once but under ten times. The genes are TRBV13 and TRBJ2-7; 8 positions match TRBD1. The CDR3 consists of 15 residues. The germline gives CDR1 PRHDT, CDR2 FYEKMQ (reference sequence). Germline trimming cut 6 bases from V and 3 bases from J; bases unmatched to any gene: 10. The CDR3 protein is CASSHLTGGNYEQYF. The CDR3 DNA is TGTGCCAGCAGTCACCTCACAGGGGGAAACTACGAGCAGTACTTC.

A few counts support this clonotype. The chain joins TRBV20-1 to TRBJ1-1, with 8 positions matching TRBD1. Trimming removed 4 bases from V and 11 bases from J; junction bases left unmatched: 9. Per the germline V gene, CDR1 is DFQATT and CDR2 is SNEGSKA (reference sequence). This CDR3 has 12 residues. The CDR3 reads CSAKGDRPWAFF. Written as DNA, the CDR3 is TGCAGTGCTAAAGGGGACAGGCCGTGGGCTTTCTTT.

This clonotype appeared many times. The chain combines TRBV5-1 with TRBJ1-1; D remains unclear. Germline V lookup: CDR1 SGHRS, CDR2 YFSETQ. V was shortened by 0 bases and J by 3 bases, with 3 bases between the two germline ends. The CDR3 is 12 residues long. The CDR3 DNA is TGCGCCAGCAGCTTGGTGGACACTGAAGCTTTCTTT. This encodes CASSLVDTEAFF.

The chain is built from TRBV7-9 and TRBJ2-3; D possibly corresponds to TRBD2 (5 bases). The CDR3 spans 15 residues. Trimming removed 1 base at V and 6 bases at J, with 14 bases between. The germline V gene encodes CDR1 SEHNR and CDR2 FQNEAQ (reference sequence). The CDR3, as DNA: TGTGCCAGCAGCTTAGTTAAGAGGGAGATGGATACGCAGTATTTT. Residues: CASSLVKREMDTQYF.

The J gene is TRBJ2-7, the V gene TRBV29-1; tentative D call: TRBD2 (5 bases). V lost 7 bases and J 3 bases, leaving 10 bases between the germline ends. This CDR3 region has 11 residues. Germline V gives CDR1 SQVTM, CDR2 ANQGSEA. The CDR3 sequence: CSARTGYEQYF. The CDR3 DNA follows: TGCAGCGCCCGGACTGGCTACGAGCAGTACTTC.

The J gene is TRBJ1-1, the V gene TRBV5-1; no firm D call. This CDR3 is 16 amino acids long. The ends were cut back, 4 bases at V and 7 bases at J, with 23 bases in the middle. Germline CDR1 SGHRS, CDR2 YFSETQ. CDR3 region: CASSLKEARAAGEAFF. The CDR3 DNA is TGCGCCAGCAGCCTGAAGGAGGCTAGGGCCGCAGGTGAAGCTTTCTTT.

For the CDR3, the DNA is TGTGCCAGCAGCGTACCTAGCTCCTCTGGGGCCAACGTCCTGACTTTC. Amino acid sequence: CASSVPSSSGANVLTF. V gene TRBV9 combines with J gene TRBJ2-6; possible D gene TRBD2, 5 bases. V was trimmed by 1 base and J by 0 bases, leaving 8 bases between them. Germline CDR1 and CDR2: SGDLS and YYNGEE. This CDR3 has 16 residues.

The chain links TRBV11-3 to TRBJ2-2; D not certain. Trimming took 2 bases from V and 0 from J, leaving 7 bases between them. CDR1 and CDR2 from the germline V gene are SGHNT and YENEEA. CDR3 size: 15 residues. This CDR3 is CASSLRATNTGELFF. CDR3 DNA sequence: TGTGCCAGCAGCTTACGGGCGACGAACACCGGGGAGCTGTTTTTT.

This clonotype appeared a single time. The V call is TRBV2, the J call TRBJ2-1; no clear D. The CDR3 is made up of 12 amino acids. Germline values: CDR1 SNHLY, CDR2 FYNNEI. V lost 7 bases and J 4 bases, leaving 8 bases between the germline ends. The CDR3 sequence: CASTPGYNEQFF. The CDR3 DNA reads TGTGCCAGCACCCCCGGGTACAATGAGCAGTTCTTC.

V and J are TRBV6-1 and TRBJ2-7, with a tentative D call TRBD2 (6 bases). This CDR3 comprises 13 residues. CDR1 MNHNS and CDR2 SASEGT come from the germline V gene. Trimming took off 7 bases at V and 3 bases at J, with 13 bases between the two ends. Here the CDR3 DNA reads TGTGCCAGCAATCACCGCGGGAACTACGAGCAGTACTTC. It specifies CASNHRGNYEQYF.

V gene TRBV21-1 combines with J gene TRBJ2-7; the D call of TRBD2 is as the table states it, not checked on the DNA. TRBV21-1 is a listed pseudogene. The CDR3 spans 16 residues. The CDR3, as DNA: TGTGCCAGCAGCTCCCGCTCCACTAGGGGCTCCTACGAGCAGTACTTC. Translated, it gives CASSSRSTRGSYEQYF.

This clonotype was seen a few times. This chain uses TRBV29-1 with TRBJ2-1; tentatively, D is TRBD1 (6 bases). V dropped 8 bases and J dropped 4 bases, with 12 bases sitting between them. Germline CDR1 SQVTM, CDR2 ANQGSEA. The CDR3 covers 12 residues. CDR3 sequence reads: CSKKTGYNEQFF. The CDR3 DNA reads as TGCAGCAAAAAGACAGGTTACAATGAGCAGTTCTTC.

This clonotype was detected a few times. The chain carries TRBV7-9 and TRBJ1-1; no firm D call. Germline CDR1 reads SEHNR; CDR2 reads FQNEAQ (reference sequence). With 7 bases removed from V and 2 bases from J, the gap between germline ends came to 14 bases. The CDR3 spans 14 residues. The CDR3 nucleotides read TGTGCCAGCAACCCCTGGACGGCCAACACTGAAGCTTTCTTT. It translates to CASNPWTANTEAFF.

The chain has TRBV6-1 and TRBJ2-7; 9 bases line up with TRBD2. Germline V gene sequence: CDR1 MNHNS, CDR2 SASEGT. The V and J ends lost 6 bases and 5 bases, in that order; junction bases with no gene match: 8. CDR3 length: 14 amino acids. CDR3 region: CASRPAGGIHEQYF. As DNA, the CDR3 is TGTGCCAGCAGACCAGCGGGAGGTATCCACGAGCAGTACTTC.

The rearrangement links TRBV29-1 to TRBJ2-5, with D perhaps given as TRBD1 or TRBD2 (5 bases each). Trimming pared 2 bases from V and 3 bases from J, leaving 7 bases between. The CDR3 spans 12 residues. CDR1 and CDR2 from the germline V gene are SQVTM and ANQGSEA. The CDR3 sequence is CSVEMGEETQYF. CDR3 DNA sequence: TGCAGCGTTGAAATGGGGGAAGAGACCCAGTACTTC.

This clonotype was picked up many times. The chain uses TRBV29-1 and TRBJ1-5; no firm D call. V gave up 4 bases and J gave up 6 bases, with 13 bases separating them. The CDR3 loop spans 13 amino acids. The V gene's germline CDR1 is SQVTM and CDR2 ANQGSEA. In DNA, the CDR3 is TGCAGCGTTGTCCCCGGGTGGGGTCAGCCCCAGCATTTT. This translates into CSVVPGWGQPQHF.

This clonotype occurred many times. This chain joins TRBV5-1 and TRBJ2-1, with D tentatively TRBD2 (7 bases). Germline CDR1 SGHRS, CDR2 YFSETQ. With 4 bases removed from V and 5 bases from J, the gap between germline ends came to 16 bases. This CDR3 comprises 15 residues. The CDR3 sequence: CASSLSGGGDNEQFF. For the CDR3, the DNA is TGCGCCAGCAGCCTAAGCGGAGGGGGGGACAATGAGCAGTTCTTC.

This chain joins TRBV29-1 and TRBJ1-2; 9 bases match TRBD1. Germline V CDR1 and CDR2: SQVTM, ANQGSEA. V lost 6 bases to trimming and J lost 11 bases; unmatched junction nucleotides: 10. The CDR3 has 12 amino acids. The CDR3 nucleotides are TGCAGCGTCCCCGGGACAGGGTCTGGATACACCTTC. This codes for CSVPGTGSGYTF.